This TCR beta chain was sequenced in a study of blood T cell repertoires in COVID-19. Trimming removed 5 bases from V and 5 bases from J, with 18 bases in between. Germline assignment: CDR1 MNHEY and CDR2 SVGEGT. This CDR3 is 15 amino acids long. Two negative PCRs, clearance, or symptom resolution had been documented for recovered Cohort 3 donors. Produced via immunoSEQ multiplex PCR; TCRdb's table is partial and in-frame only. The sample includes approximately 210,000 clones, roughly 87% of them seen just once. This clone was observed a few times. The clonotype comes from a woman aged 25 to 39 who had recovered from COVID-19. The specimen was PBMCs or T cells enriched from blood (not recorded which). J is TRBJ1-1 and V is TRBV6-2 or TRBV6-3; possible D gene TRBD1, 6 bases. This chain's CDR3 is CASSNYRVEVTEAFF. The CDR3 DNA is TGTGCCAGCAGTAACTACAGGGTAGAGGTGACTGAAGCTTTCTTT.